These T cell receptor beta chains were read from a single sample in a study of blood T cells in healthy people across ages. MiXCR was run by TCRdb on the 5' RACE reads, yielding one entry per CDR3 protein. The repertoire consists of 850,000 to 950,000 distinct CDR3 sequences, with under 30% occurring once and the leading ten covering 15% to 20%. The sequenced material came from blood. The receptors were sampled from a woman aged 80 or over in good health. Each CDR3 is given with its conserved first and last residue. The D gene is left open where the match is weak. Some rows mark clone size as missing; the rest say once, few, many or name a class of expanded clone.

J gene: TRBJ1-2
D gene: TRBD1
V gene: TRBV12-3/TRBV12-4
clone size: many
CDR3 DNA: TGTGCCAGCAGCCACAGGACAGGGAACTTCTACTATGGCTACACCTTC
CDR3 protein: CASSHRTGNFYYGYTF

J gene: TRBJ2-3
D gene: -
V gene: TRBV19
clone size: many
CDR3 DNA: TGTGCCAGTAGTCCAGCCCAGCGGCGCTCCACAGATACGCAGTATTTT
CDR3 protein: CASSPAQRRSTDTQYF

J gene: TRBJ2-5
D gene: TRBD2
V gene: TRBV11-2
clone size: many
CDR3 DNA: TGTGCCAGCAGCTTAGAGACTAGCGGGGGCGGGGAGACCCAGTACTTC
CDR3 protein: CASSLETSGGGETQYF

J gene: TRBJ2-2
D gene: -
V gene: TRBV11-2
clone size: few
CDR3 DNA: TGTGCCAGCAGCCCTAACAGGGCCGGGGAGCTGTTTTTT
CDR3 protein: CASSPNRAGELFF

J gene: TRBJ1-2
D gene: -
V gene: TRBV7-2
clone size: many
CDR3 DNA: TGTGCCAGCAGCTCCACTTATGGCTACACCTTC
CDR3 protein: CASSSTYGYTF

J gene: TRBJ2-7
D gene: TRBD2
V gene: TRBV7-6
clone size: many
CDR3 DNA: TGTGCCAGCAGCGACGGGGTAGCGGGGGACTACGAGCAGTACTTC
CDR3 protein: CASSDGVAGDYEQYF

J gene: TRBJ2-5
D gene: -
V gene: TRBV20-1
clone size: -
CDR3 DNA: TGCAGTGTAAACAGGAGGGAGGAAGAGACCCAGTACTTC
CDR3 protein: CSVNRREEETQYF

J gene: TRBJ1-6
D gene: -
V gene: TRBV7-2
clone size: few
CDR3 DNA: TGTGCCAGCAGCTTAGAAGGGACAATTAATTCACCCCTCCACTTT
CDR3 protein: CASSLEGTINSPLHF

J gene: TRBJ1-1
D gene: -
V gene: TRBV3-1
clone size: many
CDR3 DNA: TGTGCCAGCAGCCAATACACTGAAGCTTTCTTT
CDR3 protein: CASSQYTEAFF

J gene: TRBJ2-5
D gene: TRBD1
V gene: TRBV20-1
clone size: many
CDR3 DNA: TGCAGTGCCCCGGGACAGGGGGCAGTCGGAGAGACCCAGTACTTC
CDR3 protein: CSAPGQGAVGETQYF

J gene: TRBJ2-1
D gene: -
V gene: TRBV7-9
clone size: many
CDR3 DNA: TGTGCCAGCATCAGGGGGGGGAACAATGAGCAGTTCTTC
CDR3 protein: CASIRGGNNEQFF

J gene: TRBJ2-1
D gene: TRBD2
V gene: TRBV6-1
clone size: many
CDR3 DNA: TGTGCCAGCAGTCGGACTAGCGGGAGGTACAATGAGCAGTTCTTC
CDR3 protein: CASSRTSGRYNEQFF

J gene: TRBJ2-5
D gene: -
V gene: TRBV18
clone size: many
CDR3 DNA: TGTGCCAGCTCACCGACGCAATTCCTCGCAAGAGAGACCCAGTACTTC
CDR3 protein: CASSPTQFLARETQYF

J gene: TRBJ2-5
D gene: TRBD1
V gene: TRBV20-1
clone size: -
CDR3 DNA: TGCAGTGCTAGGGGACAGGGAAAGGCCCAGTACTTC
CDR3 protein: CSARGQGKAQYF

J gene: TRBJ2-3
D gene: TRBD1
V gene: TRBV7-2
clone size: few
CDR3 DNA: TGTGCCAGCAGCCCGGGACAGGGGGCGCAGTATTTT
CDR3 protein: CASSPGQGAQYF

J gene: TRBJ2-2
D gene: -
V gene: TRBV5-4
clone size: -
CDR3 DNA: TGTGCCAGCAGCTCCCCTAGCGTCAACACCGGGGAGCTGTTTTTT
CDR3 protein: CASSSPSVNTGELFF

J gene: TRBJ2-3
D gene: TRBD1
V gene: TRBV7-9
clone size: many
CDR3 DNA: TGTGCCAGCAGCCCCGACAGGGGTACGCAGTATTTT
CDR3 protein: CASSPDRGTQYF

J gene: TRBJ1-4
D gene: -
V gene: TRBV5-1
clone size: few
CDR3 DNA: TGCGCCAGCAGATTAGATTTCCAAACTAATGAAAAACTGTTTTTT
CDR3 protein: CASRLDFQTNEKLFF

J gene: TRBJ2-5
D gene: TRBD2
V gene: TRBV20-1
clone size: -
CDR3 DNA: TGCAGTGCTAGGGGGGGGTTCCAAGAGACCCAGTACTTC
CDR3 protein: CSARGGFQETQYF

J gene: TRBJ1-5
D gene: TRBD1
V gene: TRBV28
clone size: many
CDR3 DNA: TGTGCCAGCAGCCCCGGGACAGGGGGGCATCAGCCCCAGCATTTT
CDR3 protein: CASSPGTGGHQPQHF

J gene: TRBJ2-1
D gene: -
V gene: TRBV28
clone size: few
CDR3 DNA: TGTGCCAGCAGCCCAGACCTTGGGCGGTTATGGCAGTTCTTC
CDR3 protein: CASSPDLGRLWQFF

J gene: TRBJ2-1
D gene: -
V gene: TRBV6-1
clone size: many
CDR3 DNA: TGTGCCAGCAAGTCCTTAGGGACTGAGCAGTTCTTC
CDR3 protein: CASKSLGTEQFF

J gene: TRBJ2-1
D gene: TRBD2
V gene: TRBV7-9
clone size: many
CDR3 DNA: TGTGCCAGCAGCCCCCAAGGACTAGTCGACAATGAGCAGTTCTTC
CDR3 protein: CASSPQGLVDNEQFF

J gene: TRBJ2-1
D gene: -
V gene: TRBV10-3
clone size: few
CDR3 DNA: TGTGCCATCAGCGGCGACCCCTACGAGCAGTTCTTC
CDR3 protein: CAISGDPYEQFF

J gene: TRBJ2-4
D gene: -
V gene: TRBV6-5
clone size: -
CDR3 DNA: TGTGCCAGCAGTTACCCTCCCGGGACCGGTCGTAGGGACATTCAGTACTTC
CDR3 protein: CASSYPPGTGRRDIQYF

J gene: TRBJ2-4
D gene: -
V gene: TRBV6-2/TRBV6-3
clone size: many
CDR3 DNA: TGTGCCAGCAGTTACGGGGGGGCCCGCAATGTACTAGCCAAAAACATTCAGTACTTC
CDR3 protein: CASSYGGARNVLAKNIQYF

J gene: TRBJ1-2
D gene: TRBD1
V gene: TRBV19
clone size: -
CDR3 DNA: TGTGCCAGTAGAGAGGGGGCTGGCTACACCTTC
CDR3 protein: CASREGAGYTF

J gene: TRBJ2-7
D gene: TRBD1
V gene: TRBV5-1
clone size: few
CDR3 DNA: TGCGCCAGCAGCCCAAGGACAGGGATCGTTTACGAGCAGTACTTC
CDR3 protein: CASSPRTGIVYEQYF

J gene: TRBJ2-3
D gene: -
V gene: TRBV28
clone size: -
CDR3 DNA: TGTGCCAGCAGGATGACCCCGGACCCTCGTCGGGGCACAGATACGCAGTATTTT
CDR3 protein: CASRMTPDPRRGTDTQYF

J gene: TRBJ1-1
D gene: -
V gene: TRBV29-1
clone size: -
CDR3 DNA: TGCAGCGTTTTAGTCACGAACACTGAAGCTTTCTTT
CDR3 protein: CSVLVTNTEAFF

J gene: TRBJ1-2
D gene: TRBD1
V gene: TRBV18
clone size: many
CDR3 DNA: TGTGCCAGCAGCCCGACAGGGTCCTATGGCTACACCTTC
CDR3 protein: CASSPTGSYGYTF

J gene: TRBJ1-5
D gene: -
V gene: TRBV7-2
clone size: -
CDR3 DNA: TGTGCCAGCAGCGTTTACAGGGATGTATGGAATCAGCCCCAGCATTTT
CDR3 protein: CASSVYRDVWNQPQHF